The present entry profiles one T cell receptor beta chain with its context. Its antigen is not identified. The data stem from a study of Ad26.COV2.S vaccination and SARS-CoV-2 variants. Whole-study context: Intramuscular Ad26.COV2.S doses were given once or twice, 56 days apart. General study results and limits: Vaccinees displayed broader spike-specific TCR repertoires than placebo recipients. Marked by substantial breadth, spike-specific CD8+ and CD4+ T cell responses were reportedly seen after vaccination.

Only in-frame clones appear in the TCRdb table, and some are missing; sequencing was by immunoSEQ multiplex PCR. The repertoire includes roughly 380,000 clones, around nine tenths of them detected once, and roughly 3.2% sits in the top ten. The treatment: approximately 18 received Ad26.COV2.S at low or high dose, single or two shots; 5 received placebo; per-sample allocation not given. Sampling happened 63 days after the first vaccine or placebo injection. Ad26.COV2.S expressed prefusion-stabilized spike from the original Wuhan strain. This CDR3 region has 13 residues. Germline V lookup: CDR1 LNHDA, CDR2 SQIVND (reference sequence). The V and J ends lost 7 bases and 1 base respectively, with 9 bases between them.

This rearrangement joins TRBV19 to TRBJ2-3; a weak D match, TRBD2 (6 bases). This receptor was taken from a person aged 18 to 65 who received the Ad26.COV2.S COVID-19 vaccine or a placebo. The sequenced sample was peripheral blood, obtained in a trial of Ad26.COV2.S vaccine versus placebo. The CDR3 spells CASTASGTDTQYF. For the CDR3, the DNA is TGTGCCAGTACGGCTAGCGGCACAGATACGCAGTATTTT.